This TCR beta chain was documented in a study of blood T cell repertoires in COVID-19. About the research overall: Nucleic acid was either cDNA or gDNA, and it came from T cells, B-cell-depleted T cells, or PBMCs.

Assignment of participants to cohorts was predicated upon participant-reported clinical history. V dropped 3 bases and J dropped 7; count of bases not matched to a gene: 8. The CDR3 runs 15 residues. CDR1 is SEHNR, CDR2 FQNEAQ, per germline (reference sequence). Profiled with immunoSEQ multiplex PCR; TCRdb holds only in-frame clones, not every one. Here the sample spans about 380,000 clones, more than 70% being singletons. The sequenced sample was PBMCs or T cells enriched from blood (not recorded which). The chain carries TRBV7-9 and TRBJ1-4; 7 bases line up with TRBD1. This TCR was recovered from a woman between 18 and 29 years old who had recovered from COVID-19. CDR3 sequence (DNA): TGTGCCAGCAGCTTCGGAGGGGGCGTGGGTGAAAAACTGTTTTTT. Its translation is CASSFGGGVGEKLFF.